The TCR beta chain under discussion was sequenced for a study of T cells in localized non-small cell lung cancer. The V gene lost 0 bases and the J gene lost 1 base, with 5 bases spanning the gap. There are 14 residues in the CDR3. From germline, CDR1 is SGHDT and CDR2 YYEEEE. Using immunoSEQ multiplex PCR, the repertoire was profiled, and TCRdb retains in-frame clones only, with some absent. This sample has several thousand clones, with roughly nine tenths found just once. The material was peripheral blood, obtained before any cancer treatment. V and J are TRBV5-6 and TRBJ1-3; D not resolved. This receptor was identified in a female donor older than 55 with stage II squamous cell lung carcinoma. The CDR3 spells CASSLGGSGNTIYF. The CDR3 DNA reads TGTGCCAGCAGCTTGGGAGGGTCTGGAAACACCATATATTTT.